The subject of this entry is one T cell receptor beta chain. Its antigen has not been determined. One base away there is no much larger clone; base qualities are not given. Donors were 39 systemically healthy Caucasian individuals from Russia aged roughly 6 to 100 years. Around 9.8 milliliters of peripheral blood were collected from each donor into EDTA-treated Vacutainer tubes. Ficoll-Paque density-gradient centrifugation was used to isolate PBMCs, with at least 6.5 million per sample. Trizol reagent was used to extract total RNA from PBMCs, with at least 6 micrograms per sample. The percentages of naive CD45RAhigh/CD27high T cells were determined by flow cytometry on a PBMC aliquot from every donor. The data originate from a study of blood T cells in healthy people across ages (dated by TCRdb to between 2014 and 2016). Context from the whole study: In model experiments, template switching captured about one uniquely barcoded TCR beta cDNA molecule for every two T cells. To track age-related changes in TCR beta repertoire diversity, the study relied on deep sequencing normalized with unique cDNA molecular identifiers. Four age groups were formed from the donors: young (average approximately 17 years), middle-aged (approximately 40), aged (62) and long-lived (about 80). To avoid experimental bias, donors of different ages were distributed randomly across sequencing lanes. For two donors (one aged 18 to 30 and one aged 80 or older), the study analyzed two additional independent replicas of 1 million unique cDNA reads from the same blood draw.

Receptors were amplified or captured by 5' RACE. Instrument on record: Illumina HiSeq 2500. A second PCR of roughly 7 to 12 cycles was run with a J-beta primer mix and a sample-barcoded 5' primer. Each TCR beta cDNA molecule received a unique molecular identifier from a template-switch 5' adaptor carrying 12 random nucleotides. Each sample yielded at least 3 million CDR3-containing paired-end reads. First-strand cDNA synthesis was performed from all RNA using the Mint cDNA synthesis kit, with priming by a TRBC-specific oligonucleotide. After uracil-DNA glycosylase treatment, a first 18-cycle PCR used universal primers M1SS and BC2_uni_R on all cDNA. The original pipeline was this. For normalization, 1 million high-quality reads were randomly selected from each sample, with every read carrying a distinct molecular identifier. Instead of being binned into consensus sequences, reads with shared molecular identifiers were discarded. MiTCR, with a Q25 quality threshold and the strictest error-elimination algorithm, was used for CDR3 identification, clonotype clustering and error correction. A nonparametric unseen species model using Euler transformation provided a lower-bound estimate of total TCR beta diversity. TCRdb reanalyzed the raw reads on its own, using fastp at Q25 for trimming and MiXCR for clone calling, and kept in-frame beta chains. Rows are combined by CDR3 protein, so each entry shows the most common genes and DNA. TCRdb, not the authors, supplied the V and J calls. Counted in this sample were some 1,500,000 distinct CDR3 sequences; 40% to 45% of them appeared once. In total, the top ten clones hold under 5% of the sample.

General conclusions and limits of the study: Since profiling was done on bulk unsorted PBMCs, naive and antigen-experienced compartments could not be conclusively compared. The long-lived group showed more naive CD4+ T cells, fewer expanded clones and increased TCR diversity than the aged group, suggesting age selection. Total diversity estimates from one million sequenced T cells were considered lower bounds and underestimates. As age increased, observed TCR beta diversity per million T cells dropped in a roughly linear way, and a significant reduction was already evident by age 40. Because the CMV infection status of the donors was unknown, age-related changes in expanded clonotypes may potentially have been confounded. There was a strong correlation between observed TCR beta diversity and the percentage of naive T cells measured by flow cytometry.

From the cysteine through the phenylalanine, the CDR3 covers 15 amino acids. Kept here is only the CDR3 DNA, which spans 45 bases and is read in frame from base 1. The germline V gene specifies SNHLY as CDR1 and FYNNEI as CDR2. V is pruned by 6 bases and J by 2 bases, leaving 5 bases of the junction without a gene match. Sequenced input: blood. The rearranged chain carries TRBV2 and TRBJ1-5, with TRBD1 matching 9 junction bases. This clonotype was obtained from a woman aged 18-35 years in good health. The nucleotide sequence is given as TGTGCCAGCAGGTCACAGGGGGCTGGCAATCAGCCCCAGCATTTT. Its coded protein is CASRSQGAGNQPQHF.